Listed below are T cell receptor beta chains from one sample, sequenced in a study of blood T cell repertoires in COVID-19. Some clones are missing from TCRdb's copy, which holds only in-frame ones; the method was immunoSEQ multiplex PCR. The sample carries about 210,000 clones, 85% recorded once. The sequenced sample was PBMCs or T cells enriched from blood (not recorded which). The receptors were gathered from a man aged 35 to 55 who had recovered from COVID-19. The CDR3 runs from the conserved cysteine through the conserved F or W. The D gene is left open where the match is weak. Expanded clones are given a class, and other clones once, few, many or no size at all.

TRBJ1-5	TRBD1	.	TRBV28	TGTGCCAGCACCACCCGGTTGACAGGGGTTAATCAGCCCCAGCATTTT	CASTTRLTGVNQPQHF
TRBJ1-6	.	.	TRBV13	TGTGCCAGCAGACTAGGGAATTCACCCCTCCACTTT	CASRLGNSPLHF
TRBJ2-5	TRBD2	.	TRBV28	TGTGCCAGCAGTTTTCTAGCGGGAGAGAGGCGCCAAGAGACCCAGTACTTC	CASSFLAGERRQETQYF
TRBJ1-5	.	.	TRBV19	TGTGCCAGTAGTATCCCGGGACTCCTCAATCAGCCCCAGCATTTT	CASSIPGLLNQPQHF
TRBJ2-5	.	.	TRBV5-4	TGTGCCAGCAGCTTGACCGCGAACGCGCACTTAAGTACCCAGTACTTC	CASSLTANAHLSTQYF
TRBJ2-3	.	.	TRBV6-1	TGTGCCAGCAGTGAATCTCGGGGCACAGATACGCAGTATTTT	CASSESRGTDTQYF
TRBJ2-5	TRBD2	few	TRBV7-6	TGTGCCAGCAGCCGTCGACTAGCGGGCCAAGAGACCCAGTACTTC	CASSRRLAGQETQYF
TRBJ2-7	TRBD2	.	TRBV5-8	TGTGCCAGCAGCTTGGCTAGCGGGAGTTCTTACGAGCAGTACTTC	CASSLASGSSYEQYF
TRBJ1-2	TRBD1	.	TRBV2	TGTGCCAGCAGTGAAGCGGGACAGCCTATCTATGGCTACACCTTC	CASSEAGQPIYGYTF
TRBJ1-5	.	.	TRBV7-2	TGTGCCAGCAGCTTAGCAGGGGGGGGCCGTCAGCCCCAGCATTTT	CASSLAGGGRQPQHF
TRBJ1-2	TRBD1	few	TRBV11-3	TGTGCCAGCAGCGCACAGGGGTTTGGTGGCTACACCTTC	CASSAQGFGGYTF
TRBJ2-2	.	.	TRBV13	TGTGCCAGCAGCTTATTACAAACGAACACCGGGGAGCTGTTTTTT	CASSLLQTNTGELFF
TRBJ2-6	TRBD2	.	TRBV4-3	TGCGCCAGCAGCCAAGATCCCCACACTAGCGGGAGGTCTGGGGCCAACGTCCTGACTTTC	CASSQDPHTSGRSGANVLTF
TRBJ2-3	.	.	TRBV9	TGTGCCAGCAGCGGTACCACTGGCACAGATACGCAGTATTTT	CASSGTTGTDTQYF
TRBJ2-7	.	.	TRBV6-5	TGTGCCAGCTTGGGAGGAGCCTCCTACGAGCAGTACTTC	CASLGGASYEQYF
TRBJ2-1	TRBD1	.	TRBV27	TGTGCCAGCAGTCGGACAGGGCCCTACAATGAGCAGTTCTTC	CASSRTGPYNEQFF
TRBJ1-5	.	.	TRBV4-1	TGCGCCAGCAGCACAGGGAATCAGCCCCAGCATTTT	CASSTGNQPQHF
TRBJ2-3	.	.	TRBV28	TGTGCCAGCAGTTTACCCAGGGTTGGCACAGATACGCAGTATTTT	CASSLPRVGTDTQYF
TRBJ1-1	.	.	TRBV5-8	TGTGCCAGCAGCCGGGGAGGCAGGGCTTCTGAAGCTTTCTTT	CASSRGGRASEAFF
TRBJ1-6	TRBD1	.	TRBV7-8	TGTGCCAGCAGCCCAAAAACCGGGACAGGGCATATACCCCTCCACTTT	CASSPKTGTGHIPLHF
TRBJ2-7	TRBD2	.	TRBV19	TGTGCCAGTAAGGCGGGAGCAGGTTCCTACGAGCAGTACTTC	CASKAGAGSYEQYF
TRBJ2-7	TRBD1	few	TRBV5-1	TGCGCCAGCAGCTTGGGGAGAATAACAGGGGTCTACGAGCAGTACTTC	CASSLGRITGVYEQYF
TRBJ1-3	.	.	TRBV5-5	TGTGCCAGCAGCTTATCTCCTGGAAACACCATATATTTT	CASSLSPGNTIYF
TRBJ2-3	TRBD2	.	TRBV10-3	TGTGCCATCAGTGATCGGGAGGGCCCAAATACGCAGTATTTT	CAISDREGPNTQYF
TRBJ1-1	.	.	TRBV6-5	TGTGCCAGCAGTTACTCGACAGAGAACACTGAAGCTTTCTTT	CASSYSTENTEAFF
TRBJ2-1	TRBD1	.	TRBV3-1/TRBV3-2	TGTGCCAGCAGCCTACTATCAGGGGGCCATGAGCAGTTCTTC	CASSLLSGGHEQFF
TRBJ1-4	.	.	TRBV2	TGTGCCAGTTTGCAGGGCCATTCAACTAATGAAAAACTGTTTTTT	CASLQGHSTNEKLFF
TRBJ1-1	.	.	TRBV6-2/TRBV6-3	TGTGCCAGCAGTACCCCCAGGGATGCGAACACTGAAGCTTTCTTT	CASSTPRDANTEAFF
TRBJ1-6	TRBD1	.	TRBV14	TGTGCCAGCAGCCGACTCCGGACAGGGCCGAATTCACCCCTCCACTTT	CASSRLRTGPNSPLHF
TRBJ2-4	.	.	TRBV7-2	TGTGCCAGCAGCTCCCCACGGGGGGCGGTAGCCAAAAACATTCAGTACTTC	CASSSPRGAVAKNIQYF
TRBJ2-7	TRBD2	.	TRBV3-1/TRBV3-2	TGTGCCAGCAGCCGGGCAGCGGGATACGAGCAGTACTTC	CASSRAAGYEQYF
TRBJ1-1	.	.	TRBV30	TGTGCCTGGAACAGCTTGAACACTGAAGCTTTCTTT	CAWNSLNTEAFF
TRBJ1-5	.	.	TRBV6-2/TRBV6-3	TGTGCCAGCAGCCCCCGTGGGGCCGGGAATCAGCCCCAGCATTTT	CASSPRGAGNQPQHF
TRBJ1-6	TRBD1	once	TRBV4-1	TGCGCCAGCAGCACGGGACAGGGAATTTCACCCCTCCACTTT	CASSTGQGISPLHF
TRBJ2-1	TRBD2	.	TRBV6-5	TGTGCCAGCCAGCGGACTAGCGGACGCAATGAGCAGTTCTTC	CASQRTSGRNEQFF
TRBJ2-1	TRBD1	.	TRBV11-2	TGTGCCAGCAGCTTAGAGGGGACAGGGACCGCGCGGTTCTTC	CASSLEGTGTARFF
TRBJ1-3	.	.	TRBV11-2	TGTGCCAGCAGCTTACTCCGGGGTAGAAACACCATATATTTT	CASSLLRGRNTIYF
TRBJ2-5	TRBD1	.	TRBV29-1	TGCAGCGTTGATGTGGCAGGGGGTGGAGAGACCCAGTACTTC	CSVDVAGGGETQYF
TRBJ1-1	.	.	TRBV18	TGTGCCAGCTCACCACCTTCGGGGATCATGAACACTGAAGCTTTCTTT	CASSPPSGIMNTEAFF
TRBJ2-6	.	.	TRBV5-1	TGCGCCAGCAGCTTTTCCTCAGACTCTGGGGCCAACGTCCTGACTTTC	CASSFSSDSGANVLTF
TRBJ2-6	TRBD1	.	TRBV30	TGTGCCTGGGACAGGGGGCTTTCTGGGGCCAACGTCCTGACTTTC	CAWDRGLSGANVLTF
TRBJ1-1	.	.	TRBV5-1	TGCGCCAGCAGCCGGACAAGACCGAACGCTGAAGCTTTCTTT	CASSRTRPNAEAFF
TRBJ2-7	TRBD1	.	TRBV24-1	TGTGCCACCAGTGACCGGACAGGGTACGAGCAGTACTTC	CATSDRTGYEQYF
TRBJ2-7	TRBD2	.	TRBV18	TGTGCCAGCTCACCAGGGCTAGCGGGGTTCTACGAGCAGTACTTC	CASSPGLAGFYEQYF
TRBJ2-3	.	.	TRBV19	TGTGCCAGTAGCCTCTACGTGTCAGATACGCAGTATTTT	CASSLYVSDTQYF
TRBJ1-5	TRBD1	.	TRBV6-2/TRBV6-3	TGTGCCAGCAGTTCCATGAAAGGGACAGGGCCTCAGCCCCAGCATTTT	CASSSMKGTGPQPQHF
TRBJ1-4	.	.	TRBV19	TGTGCCAGTACCACGGGGTCAATGGTGTTTTTT	CASTTGSMVFF
TRBJ1-4	TRBD1	.	TRBV4-1	TGCGCCAGCAGCCAATGGGACAGGGGTAGGAATGAAAAACTGTTTTTT	CASSQWDRGRNEKLFF
TRBJ2-1	.	.	TRBV11-3	TGTGCCAGCAGCTTAGGGTCCCGGGGTGAGCAGTTCTTC	CASSLGSRGEQFF
TRBJ2-5	.	.	TRBV30	TGTGCCTGGAGTGCTGGTGCGGAGACCCAGTACTTC	CAWSAGAETQYF
TRBJ2-2	TRBD2	.	TRBV7-8	TGTGCCAGCAGCTTAGCTAGCGGGAGACCGAACACCGGGGAGCTGTTTTTT	CASSLASGRPNTGELFF
TRBJ2-5	.	.	TRBV28	TGTGCCAGCAGTTCAACAGGAATCCAAGAGACCCAGTACTTC	CASSSTGIQETQYF
TRBJ2-1	TRBD2	.	TRBV7-9	TGTGCCAGCAGCTTAAGGATTAGCGGGAGGGACAATGAGCAGTTCTTC	CASSLRISGRDNEQFF
TRBJ2-3	TRBD2	.	TRBV12-5	TGTGCTAGTGCCATAGGACTAGCGGGAGGAGGGACAGATACGCAGTATTTT	CASAIGLAGGGTDTQYF
TRBJ2-3	TRBD1	.	TRBV29-1	TGCAGCGTTGACTCTGTTATAGAGACAGGGGGCCCAGATACGCAGTATTTT	CSVDSVIETGGPDTQYF